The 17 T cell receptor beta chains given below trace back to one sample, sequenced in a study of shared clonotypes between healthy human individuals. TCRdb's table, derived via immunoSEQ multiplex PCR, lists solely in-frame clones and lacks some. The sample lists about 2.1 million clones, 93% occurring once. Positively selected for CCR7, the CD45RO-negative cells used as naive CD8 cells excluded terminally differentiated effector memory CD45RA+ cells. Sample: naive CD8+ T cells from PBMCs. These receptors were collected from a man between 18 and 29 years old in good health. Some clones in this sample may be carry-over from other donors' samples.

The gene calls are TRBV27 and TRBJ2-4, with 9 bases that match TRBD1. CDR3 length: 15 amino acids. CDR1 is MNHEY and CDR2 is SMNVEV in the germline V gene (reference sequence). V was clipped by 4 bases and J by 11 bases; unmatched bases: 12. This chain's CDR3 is CASSSTPGQGQFQYF. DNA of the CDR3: TGTGCCAGCAGTTCCACACCGGGACAGGGTCAATTTCAGTACTTC.

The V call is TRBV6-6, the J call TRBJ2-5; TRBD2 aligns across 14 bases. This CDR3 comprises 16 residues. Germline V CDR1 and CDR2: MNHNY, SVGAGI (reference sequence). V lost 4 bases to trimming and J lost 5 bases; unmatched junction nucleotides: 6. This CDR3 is CASSSPRTSGRETQYF. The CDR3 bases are TGTGCCAGCAGTTCGCCTCGGACTAGCGGGAGGGAGACCCAGTACTTC.

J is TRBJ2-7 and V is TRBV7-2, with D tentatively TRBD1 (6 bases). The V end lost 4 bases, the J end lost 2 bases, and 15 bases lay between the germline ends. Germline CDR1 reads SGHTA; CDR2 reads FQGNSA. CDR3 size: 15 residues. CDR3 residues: CASSSHRDTPYEQYF. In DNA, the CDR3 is TGTGCCAGCAGCTCGCACCGGGACACCCCCTACGAGCAGTACTTC.

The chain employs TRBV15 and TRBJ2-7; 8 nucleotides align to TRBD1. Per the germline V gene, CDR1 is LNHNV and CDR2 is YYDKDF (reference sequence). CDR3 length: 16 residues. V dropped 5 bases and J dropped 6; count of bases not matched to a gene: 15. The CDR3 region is CATSSQGAILTAEQYF. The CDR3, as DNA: TGTGCCACCAGCTCTCAGGGGGCGATTTTGACGGCCGAGCAGTACTTC. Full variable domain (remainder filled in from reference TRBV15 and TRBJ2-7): DAMVIQNPRYQVTQFGKPVTLSCSQTLNHNVMYWYQQKSSQAPKLLFHYYDKDFNNEADTPDNFQSRRPNTSFCFLDIRSPGLGDTAMYLCATSSQGAILTAEQYFGPGTRLTVT.

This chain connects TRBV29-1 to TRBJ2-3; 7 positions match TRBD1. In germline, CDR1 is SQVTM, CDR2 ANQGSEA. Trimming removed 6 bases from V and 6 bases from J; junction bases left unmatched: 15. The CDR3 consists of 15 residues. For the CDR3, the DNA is TGCAGCGTCGCATGGGACAGTCGAGTGTCGGATACGCAGTATTTT. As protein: CSVAWDSRVSDTQYF.

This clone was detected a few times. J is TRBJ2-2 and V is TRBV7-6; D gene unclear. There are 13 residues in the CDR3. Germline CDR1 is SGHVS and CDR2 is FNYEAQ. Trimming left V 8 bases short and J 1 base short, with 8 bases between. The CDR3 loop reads CASGRLNTGELFF. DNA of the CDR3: TGTGCCAGCGGACGGTTGAACACCGGGGAGCTGTTTTTT.

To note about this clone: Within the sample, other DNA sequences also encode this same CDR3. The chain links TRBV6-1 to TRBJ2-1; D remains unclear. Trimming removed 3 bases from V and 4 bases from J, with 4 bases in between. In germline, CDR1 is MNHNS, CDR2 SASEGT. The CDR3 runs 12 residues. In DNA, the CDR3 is TGTGCCAGCAGTGACTTGTACAATGAGCAGTTCTTC. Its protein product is CASSDLYNEQFF.

In DNA, the CDR3 is TGTGCCAGCAGTTTATCTAGCAGAACCTACGAGCAGTACTTC. It encodes CASSLSSRTYEQYF. This rearrangement joins TRBV27 to TRBJ2-7, with D hard to call. This CDR3 comprises 14 residues. V was pared by 0 bases and J by 2 bases, with 8 bases between. Germline loops: CDR1 MNHEY, CDR2 SMNVEV (reference sequence).

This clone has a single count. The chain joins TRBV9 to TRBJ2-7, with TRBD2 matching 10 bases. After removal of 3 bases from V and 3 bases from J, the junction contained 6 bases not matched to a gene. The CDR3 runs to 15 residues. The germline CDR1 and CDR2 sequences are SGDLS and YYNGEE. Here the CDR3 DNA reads TGTGCCAGCAGCGATAAAACTAGCGGGATCTACGAGCAGTACTTC. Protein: CASSDKTSGIYEQYF. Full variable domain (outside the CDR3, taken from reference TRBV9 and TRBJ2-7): DSGVTQTPKHLITATGQRVTLRCSPRSGDLSVYWYQQSLDQGLQFLIQYYNGEERAKGNILERFSAQQFPDLHSELNLSSLELGDSALYFCASSDKTSGIYEQYFGPGTRLTVT.

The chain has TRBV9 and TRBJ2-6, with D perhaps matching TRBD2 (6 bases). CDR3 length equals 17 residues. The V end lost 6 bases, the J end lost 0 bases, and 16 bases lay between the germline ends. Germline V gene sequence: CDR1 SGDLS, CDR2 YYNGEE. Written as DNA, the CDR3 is TGTGCCAGCACCCCGGGAGCCTCCCTCTCTGGGGCCAACGTCCTGACTTTC. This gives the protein CASTPGASLSGANVLTF.

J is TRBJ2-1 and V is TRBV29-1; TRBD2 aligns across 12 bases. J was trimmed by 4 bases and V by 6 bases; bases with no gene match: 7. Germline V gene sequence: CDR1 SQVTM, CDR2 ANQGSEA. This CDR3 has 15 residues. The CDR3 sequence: CSVGLAGPIYNEQFF. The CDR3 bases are TGCAGCGTCGGACTAGCGGGGCCAATTTACAATGAGCAGTTCTTC.

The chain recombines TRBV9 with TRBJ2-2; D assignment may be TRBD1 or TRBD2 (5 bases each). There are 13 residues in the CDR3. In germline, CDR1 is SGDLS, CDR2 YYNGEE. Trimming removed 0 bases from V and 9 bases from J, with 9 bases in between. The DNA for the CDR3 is TGTGCCAGCAGCGTAGCGGGGACCCGGGAGCTGTTTTTT. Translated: CASSVAGTRELFF.

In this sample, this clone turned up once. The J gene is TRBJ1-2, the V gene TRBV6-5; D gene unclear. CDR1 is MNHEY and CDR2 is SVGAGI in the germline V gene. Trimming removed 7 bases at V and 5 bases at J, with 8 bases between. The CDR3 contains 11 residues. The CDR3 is CASTNFYGYTF. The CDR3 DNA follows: TGTGCCAGCACTAATTTTTATGGCTACACCTTC.

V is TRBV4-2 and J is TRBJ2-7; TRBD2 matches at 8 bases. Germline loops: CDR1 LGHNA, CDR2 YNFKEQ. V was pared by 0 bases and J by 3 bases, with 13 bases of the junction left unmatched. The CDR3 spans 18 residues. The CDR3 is CASSQESTVAGMGYEQYF. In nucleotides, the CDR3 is TGTGCCAGCAGCCAAGAGTCAACGGTAGCGGGAATGGGCTACGAGCAGTACTTC.

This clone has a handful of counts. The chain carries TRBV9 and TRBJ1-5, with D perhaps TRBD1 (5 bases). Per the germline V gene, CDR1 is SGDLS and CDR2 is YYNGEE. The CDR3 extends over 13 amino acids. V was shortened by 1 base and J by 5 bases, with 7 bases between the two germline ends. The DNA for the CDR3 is TGTGCCAGCAGCGTACAGGGCGATCAGCCCCAGCATTTT. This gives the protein CASSVQGDQPQHF.

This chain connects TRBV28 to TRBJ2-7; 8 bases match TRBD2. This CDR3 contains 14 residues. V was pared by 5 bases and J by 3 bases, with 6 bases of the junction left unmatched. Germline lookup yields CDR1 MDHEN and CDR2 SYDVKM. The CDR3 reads CASSGSGSVYEQYF. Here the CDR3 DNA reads TGTGCCAGCAGTGGGAGCGGGAGTGTCTACGAGCAGTACTTC.

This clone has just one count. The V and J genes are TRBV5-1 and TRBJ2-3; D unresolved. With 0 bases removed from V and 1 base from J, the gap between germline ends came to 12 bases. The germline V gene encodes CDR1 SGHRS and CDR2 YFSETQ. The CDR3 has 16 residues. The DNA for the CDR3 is TGCGCCAGCAGCTTGGAGACCCCCCGGGGCACAGATACGCAGTATTTT. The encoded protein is CASSLETPRGTDTQYF. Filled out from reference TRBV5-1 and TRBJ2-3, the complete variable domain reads KAGVTQTPRYLIKTRGQQVTLSCSPISGHRSVSWYQQTPGQGLQFLFEYFSETQRNKGNFPGRFSGRQFSNSRSEMNVSTLELGDSALYLCASSLETPRGTDTQYFGPGTRLTVL.